This is a list of T cell receptor beta chains from one sample in a study of T-cell reconstitution after alpha-beta-depleted transplantation in children. TCRdb analysed the PCR reads with MiXCR anew, one entry per CDR3 protein. The repertoire holds around 230,000 distinct CDR3 sequences, with around a sixth as singletons. Material: PBMCs, mostly from graft donor cells, obtained 360 days after TCRalphabeta/CD19-depleted stem cell transplant. The source is a male patient between 2 and 10 years old who had a stem cell transplant for acute lymphoblastic leukemia, so the T cells may come from the graft donor. Each CDR3 is given with its conserved first and last residue. Each record gives: V gene, J gene, D gene, clone size, CDR3 DNA, CDR3 protein. A D gene is named only where the DNA matches it firmly. Size is stated for part of the rows, as once, few or many counts, or as a class when the clone is expanded.

v_gene: TRBV7-2; j_gene: TRBJ1-1; d_gene: -; abundance: -; CDR3nt: TGTGCCAGCAGGTGGGGCGGGGACACTGAAGCTTTCTTT; CDR3aa: CASRWGGDTEAFF
v_gene: TRBV2; j_gene: TRBJ2-1; d_gene: -; abundance: few; CDR3nt: TGTGCCAGCATTAACGAGCGGTCCTACAATGAGCAGTTCTTC; CDR3aa: CASINERSYNEQFF
v_gene: TRBV10-3; j_gene: TRBJ2-5; d_gene: -; abundance: -; CDR3nt: TGTGCCATCAGTGCGGGTGACGGAAGCCAAGAGACCCAGTACTTC; CDR3aa: CAISAGDGSQETQYF
v_gene: TRBV7-9; j_gene: TRBJ2-2; d_gene: TRBD1; abundance: -; CDR3nt: TGTGCCAGCAGCGGCGAGGGGGCTAGGACCGGGGAGCTGTTTTTT; CDR3aa: CASSGEGARTGELFF
v_gene: TRBV20-1; j_gene: TRBJ1-2; d_gene: TRBD1; abundance: few; CDR3nt: TGCAGTGCTTTACAGGGGACGGAAGGCTACACCTTC; CDR3aa: CSALQGTEGYTF
v_gene: TRBV27; j_gene: TRBJ2-1; d_gene: -; abundance: -; CDR3nt: TGTGCCAGCAGCCCCGGGACTCTGCAGTTCTTC; CDR3aa: CASSPGTLQFF
v_gene: TRBV18; j_gene: TRBJ2-7; d_gene: TRBD1; abundance: few; CDR3nt: TGTGCCAGCTCACCTGGACAGGGGAGCTCCTACGAGCAGTACTTC; CDR3aa: CASSPGQGSSYEQYF
v_gene: TRBV12-3/TRBV12-4; j_gene: TRBJ2-2; d_gene: -; abundance: few; CDR3nt: TGTGCCAGCAGTCCCGGGACTCCCCTATCCGCTGGGGAGCTGTTTTTT; CDR3aa: CASSPGTPLSAGELFF
v_gene: TRBV9; j_gene: TRBJ2-4; d_gene: -; abundance: -; CDR3nt: TGTGCCAGCAGCCCGGGACAAGTAGCCAAAAACATTCAGTACTTC; CDR3aa: CASSPGQVAKNIQYF
v_gene: TRBV5-6; j_gene: TRBJ2-7; d_gene: -; abundance: -; CDR3nt: TGTGCCAGCAGCTTGGCGCCGACCTCGGAGCAGTACTTC; CDR3aa: CASSLAPTSEQYF
v_gene: TRBV19; j_gene: TRBJ1-4; d_gene: -; abundance: -; CDR3nt: TGTGCCAGTAGCCCACAGGGTACTAATGAAAAACTGTTTTTT; CDR3aa: CASSPQGTNEKLFF
v_gene: TRBV6-1; j_gene: TRBJ2-1; d_gene: -; abundance: -; CDR3nt: TGTGCCAGCGAGGACAGCCGCTACAATGAGCAGTTCTTC; CDR3aa: CASEDSRYNEQFF
v_gene: TRBV20-1; j_gene: TRBJ1-5; d_gene: -; abundance: few; CDR3nt: TGCAGTGCTAATGAACAGCGATCTTGGGGCAATCAGCCCCAGCATTTT; CDR3aa: CSANEQRSWGNQPQHF
v_gene: TRBV7-9; j_gene: TRBJ2-1; d_gene: TRBD1; abundance: few; CDR3nt: TGTGCCAGCAGCTGGACAGGTTTGGTAAATGAGCAGTTCTTC; CDR3aa: CASSWTGLVNEQFF
v_gene: TRBV7-9; j_gene: TRBJ2-7; d_gene: -; abundance: few; CDR3nt: TGTGCCAGCAGCTTGTCCCAAGGAGAGCAGTACTTC; CDR3aa: CASSLSQGEQYF
v_gene: TRBV25-1; j_gene: TRBJ2-2; d_gene: -; abundance: -; CDR3nt: TGTGCCAGTCGGTCGGGACCCGGGGAGCTGTTTTTT; CDR3aa: CASRSGPGELFF
v_gene: TRBV7-8; j_gene: TRBJ2-1; d_gene: -; abundance: -; CDR3nt: TGTGCCAGCAGCTTTGACAGGCCGTACAATGAGCAGTTCTTC; CDR3aa: CASSFDRPYNEQFF
v_gene: TRBV10-3; j_gene: TRBJ2-7; d_gene: -; abundance: many; CDR3nt: TGTGCCATCAGTGACCCCCGACAGGTGGGGAGATACGAGCAGTACTTC; CDR3aa: CAISDPRQVGRYEQYF
v_gene: TRBV7-2; j_gene: TRBJ2-3; d_gene: -; abundance: -; CDR3nt: TGTGCCAGCAGCTTAGCGCGTGACACCCGTAATTCAGATACGCAGTATTTT; CDR3aa: CASSLARDTRNSDTQYF
v_gene: TRBV7-2; j_gene: TRBJ2-5; d_gene: -; abundance: -; CDR3nt: TGTGCCAGCAGCGAGATGCAAGAGACCCAGTACTTC; CDR3aa: CASSEMQETQYF
v_gene: TRBV12-3/TRBV12-4; j_gene: TRBJ2-3; d_gene: -; abundance: -; CDR3nt: TGTGCCAGCAGCCCCCTCAGTAGCACAGATACGCAGTATTTT; CDR3aa: CASSPLSSTDTQYF
v_gene: TRBV18; j_gene: TRBJ1-3; d_gene: TRBD1; abundance: -; CDR3nt: TGTGCCAGCTCAGGGGACAGGAGCTCTGGAAACACCATATATTTT; CDR3aa: CASSGDRSSGNTIYF
v_gene: TRBV12-3/TRBV12-4; j_gene: TRBJ2-5; d_gene: -; abundance: many; CDR3nt: TGTGCCAGCAGTTCGACGACAGAACAAGAGACCCAGTACTTC; CDR3aa: CASSSTTEQETQYF
v_gene: TRBV4-1; j_gene: TRBJ2-7; d_gene: TRBD2; abundance: -; CDR3nt: TGCGCCAGCAGCCAAGAAACTAGCGGGGACTACTCCTACGAGCAGTACTTC; CDR3aa: CASSQETSGDYSYEQYF
v_gene: TRBV3-1; j_gene: TRBJ2-1; d_gene: -; abundance: few; CDR3nt: TGTGCCAGCAGCCAAGATCAAAGACTAGGGAATGAGCAGTTCTTC; CDR3aa: CASSQDQRLGNEQFF
v_gene: TRBV6-1; j_gene: TRBJ2-2; d_gene: -; abundance: -; CDR3nt: TGTGCCAGCAGTAGCCCCCCAGGAGCAACCACCGGGGAGCTGTTTTTT; CDR3aa: CASSSPPGATTGELFF
v_gene: TRBV7-9; j_gene: TRBJ2-3; d_gene: TRBD2; abundance: -; CDR3nt: TGTGCCAGCAGCTTCGCCCTTATGGCGGGGGGTGACACGGGATATTTT; CDR3aa: CASSFALMAGGDTGYF
v_gene: TRBV20-1; j_gene: TRBJ2-1; d_gene: -; abundance: few; CDR3nt: TGCAGTGCCCCAACTCGAGGACCCTGGGACAATGAGCAGTTCTTC; CDR3aa: CSAPTRGPWDNEQFF
v_gene: TRBV10-2; j_gene: TRBJ1-6; d_gene: -; abundance: many; CDR3nt: TGCGCCAGCAGTCCTGCGGAGACAATCCACTTT; CDR3aa: CASSPAETIHF
v_gene: TRBV7-8; j_gene: TRBJ2-5; d_gene: -; abundance: -; CDR3nt: TGTGCCAGCAGCTTCCCGTGGAGGCTAGCGGAGGGGGGGACCCAGTACTTC; CDR3aa: CASSFPWRLAEGGTQYF
v_gene: TRBV15; j_gene: TRBJ2-5; d_gene: -; abundance: few; CDR3nt: TGTGCCACCAGCAGATCGAGCCGGCAAGAGACCCAGTACTTC; CDR3aa: CATSRSSRQETQYF
v_gene: TRBV29-1; j_gene: TRBJ2-7; d_gene: TRBD2; abundance: few; CDR3nt: TGCAGCGCTTTAAGCGGGGGCTCCTACGAGCAGTACTTC; CDR3aa: CSALSGGSYEQYF
v_gene: TRBV7-8; j_gene: TRBJ2-4; d_gene: TRBD1; abundance: few; CDR3nt: TGTGCCAGCAGCAGGGACAGTCTAGCCAAAAACATTCAGTACTTC; CDR3aa: CASSRDSLAKNIQYF
v_gene: TRBV7-2; j_gene: TRBJ1-2; d_gene: -; abundance: -; CDR3nt: TGTGCCAGCAGCTGGGGGGAATTTTATGGCTACACCTTC; CDR3aa: CASSWGEFYGYTF
v_gene: TRBV14; j_gene: TRBJ2-1; d_gene: -; abundance: -; CDR3nt: TGTGCCAGCAGCCGACTCGGGAATTCTCACAATGAGCAGTTCTTC; CDR3aa: CASSRLGNSHNEQFF
v_gene: TRBV6-1; j_gene: TRBJ1-3; d_gene: TRBD1; abundance: many; CDR3nt: TGTGCCAGCAGTCCGGACAGGGGCTCTGGAAACACCATATATTTT; CDR3aa: CASSPDRGSGNTIYF
v_gene: TRBV5-1; j_gene: TRBJ2-1; d_gene: -; abundance: -; CDR3nt: TGCGCCAGCAGCTCTCGCCACAATGAGCAGTTCTTC; CDR3aa: CASSSRHNEQFF
v_gene: TRBV7-2; j_gene: TRBJ2-4; d_gene: -; abundance: -; CDR3nt: TGTGCCAGCAGCTTCAGACACGATCTAGCCAAAAACATTCAGTACTTC; CDR3aa: CASSFRHDLAKNIQYF
v_gene: TRBV6-2/TRBV6-3; j_gene: TRBJ2-2; d_gene: -; abundance: few; CDR3nt: TGTGCCAGCAGGAGGACTGCCGGGGAGCTGTTTTTT; CDR3aa: CASRRTAGELFF
v_gene: TRBV20-1; j_gene: TRBJ2-1; d_gene: -; abundance: many; CDR3nt: TGCAGTGCTAGAGTCTTCCTAGCTTCCGAGCAGTTCTTC; CDR3aa: CSARVFLASEQFF
v_gene: TRBV7-9; j_gene: TRBJ2-7; d_gene: TRBD1; abundance: -; CDR3nt: TGTGCCAGCAGCCCAAGGACAGGGGGTACCCACGAGCAGTACTTC; CDR3aa: CASSPRTGGTHEQYF
v_gene: TRBV6-5; j_gene: TRBJ1-2; d_gene: TRBD1; abundance: few; CDR3nt: TGTGCCAGCAGTACTAAAGGGGGCGGGAGAAGCTATGGCTACACCTTC; CDR3aa: CASSTKGGGRSYGYTF
v_gene: TRBV27; j_gene: TRBJ1-4; d_gene: TRBD1; abundance: few; CDR3nt: TGTGCCAGCAGGGAGGACAGGGAGGACGAAAAACTGTTTTTT; CDR3aa: CASREDREDEKLFF
v_gene: TRBV10-3; j_gene: TRBJ2-4; d_gene: -; abundance: many; CDR3nt: TGTGCCACCTCATCGCCGATAGCCAAAAACATTCAGTACTTC; CDR3aa: CATSSPIAKNIQYF
v_gene: TRBV27; j_gene: TRBJ1-5; d_gene: -; abundance: few; CDR3nt: TGTGCCAGCAGTTTATTGGGACTGGGAGATAGCAATCAGCCCCAGCATTTT; CDR3aa: CASSLLGLGDSNQPQHF
v_gene: TRBV5-1; j_gene: TRBJ2-5; d_gene: TRBD2; abundance: few; CDR3nt: TGCGCCAGCAGCTATATGGGACTAGCGGCCCAAGAGACCCAGTACTTC; CDR3aa: CASSYMGLAAQETQYF
v_gene: TRBV14; j_gene: TRBJ2-7; d_gene: -; abundance: -; CDR3nt: TGTGCCAGCAGCCCTCAAGGGGGGTTATACTACGAGCAGTACTTC; CDR3aa: CASSPQGGLYYEQYF
v_gene: TRBV28; j_gene: TRBJ1-1; d_gene: -; abundance: few; CDR3nt: TGTGCCAGCAGTTTAAGTATTTTTCGCACTGAAGCTTTCTTT; CDR3aa: CASSLSIFRTEAFF
v_gene: TRBV6-5; j_gene: TRBJ1-1; d_gene: -; abundance: many; CDR3nt: TGTGCCAGCAGTTCTACAGCGCCCCCCGAAGCTTTCTTT; CDR3aa: CASSSTAPPEAFF
v_gene: TRBV28; j_gene: TRBJ2-7; d_gene: TRBD2; abundance: -; CDR3nt: TGTGCCAGCAGTCCCCGAGGGTTAGGCGGGGGGGACGACGAGCAGTACTTC; CDR3aa: CASSPRGLGGGDDEQYF
v_gene: TRBV27; j_gene: TRBJ1-2; d_gene: -; abundance: few; CDR3nt: TGTGCCTCAGGGGAGGGCTGGGGCTACACCTTC; CDR3aa: CASGEGWGYTF
v_gene: TRBV4-3; j_gene: TRBJ2-3; d_gene: -; abundance: few; CDR3nt: TGCGCCAGCAGCCAAGAGATCCCCTGGGGGGGCCGACCAGATACGCAGTATTTT; CDR3aa: CASSQEIPWGGRPDTQYF
v_gene: TRBV4-3; j_gene: TRBJ2-7; d_gene: -; abundance: -; CDR3nt: TGCGCCAGCAGCCAAGATTCCGGGGCGCGGAGAGACGAGCAGTACTTC; CDR3aa: CASSQDSGARRDEQYF
v_gene: TRBV27; j_gene: TRBJ1-5; d_gene: -; abundance: -; CDR3nt: TGTGCCAGCAGTTTACAGGGCGGGTGGAGTCAGCCCCAGCATTTT; CDR3aa: CASSLQGGWSQPQHF